This entry is about one TCR beta chain. Authors' data handling: Researchers report that nucleated cell counts were estimated from reference gene primer amplification. Using immunoSEQ multiplex PCR, the repertoire was profiled, and TCRdb retains in-frame clones only, with some absent. V and J calls and clone size are copied from that table; D and trimming were computed from the DNA. This sample has over 60,000 clones, with about 80% found just once. This sample stems from a study of blood T cell repertoires in COVID-19. Background on the study: Samples came from the United States, Italy and Spain, spanning acute and convalescent COVID-19.

This CDR3 has 11 residues. Unmatched junction bases numbered 4, after V lost 7 bases and J lost 9 bases. The chain recombines TRBV12-3 or TRBV12-4 with TRBJ2-3, with 7 bases lining up with TRBD1. The TCR sequence derives from a man aged 50 or older with COVID-19, enrolled during active disease. Sequencing input: peripheral blood. In DNA, the CDR3 is TGTGCCAGCAACACAGGGGAAACGCAGTATTTT. Protein sequence: CASNTGETQYF.